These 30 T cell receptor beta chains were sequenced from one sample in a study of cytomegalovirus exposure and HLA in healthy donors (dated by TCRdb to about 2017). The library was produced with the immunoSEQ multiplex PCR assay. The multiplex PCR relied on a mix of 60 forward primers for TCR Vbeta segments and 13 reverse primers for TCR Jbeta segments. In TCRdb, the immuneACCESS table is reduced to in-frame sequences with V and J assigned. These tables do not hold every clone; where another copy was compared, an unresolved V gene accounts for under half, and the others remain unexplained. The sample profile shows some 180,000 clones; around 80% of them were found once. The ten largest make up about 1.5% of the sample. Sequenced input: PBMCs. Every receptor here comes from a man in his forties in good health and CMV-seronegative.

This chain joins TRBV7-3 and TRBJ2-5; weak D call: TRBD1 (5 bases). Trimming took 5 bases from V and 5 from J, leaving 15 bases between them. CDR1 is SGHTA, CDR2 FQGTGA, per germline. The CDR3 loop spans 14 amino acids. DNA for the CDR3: TGTGCCAGCAGCCCCGGCCTAGGGGTGGAGACCCAGTACTTC. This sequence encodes CASSPGLGVETQYF. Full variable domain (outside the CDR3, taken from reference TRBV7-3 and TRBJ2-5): GAGVSQTPSNKVTEKGKYVELRCDPISGHTALYWYRQSLGQGPEFLIYFQGTGAADDSGLPNDRFFAVRPEGSVSTLKIQRTERGDSAVYLCASSPGLGVETQYFGPGTRLLVL.

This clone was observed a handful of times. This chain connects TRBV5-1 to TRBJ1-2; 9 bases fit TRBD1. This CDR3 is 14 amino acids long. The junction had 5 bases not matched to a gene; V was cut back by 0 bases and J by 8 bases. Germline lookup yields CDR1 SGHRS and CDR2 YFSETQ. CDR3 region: CASSLGDRDGGYTF. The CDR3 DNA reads TGCGCCAGCAGCTTGGGGGACAGGGATGGAGGCTACACCTTC.

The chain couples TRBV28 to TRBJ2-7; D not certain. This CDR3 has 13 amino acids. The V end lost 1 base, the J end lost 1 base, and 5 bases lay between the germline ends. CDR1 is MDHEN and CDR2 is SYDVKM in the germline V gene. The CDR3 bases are TGTGCCAGCAGTTTATACAGATCCTACGAGCAGTACTTC. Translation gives CASSLYRSYEQYF.

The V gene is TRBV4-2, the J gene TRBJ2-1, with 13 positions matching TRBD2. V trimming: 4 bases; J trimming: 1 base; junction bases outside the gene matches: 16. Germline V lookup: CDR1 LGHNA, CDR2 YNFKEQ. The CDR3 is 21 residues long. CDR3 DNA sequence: TGTGCCAGCAGCCGCCTGAGGGGACTAGCGGGAAGTACGGGATCCTACAATGAGCAGTTCTTC. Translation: CASSRLRGLAGSTGSYNEQFF.

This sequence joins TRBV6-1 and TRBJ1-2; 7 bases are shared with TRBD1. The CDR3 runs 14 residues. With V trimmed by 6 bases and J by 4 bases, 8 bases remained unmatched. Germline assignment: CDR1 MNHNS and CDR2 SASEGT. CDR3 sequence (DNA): TGTGCCAGCAGATTGACAGGGTATACCTATGGCTACACCTTC. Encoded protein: CASRLTGYTYGYTF.

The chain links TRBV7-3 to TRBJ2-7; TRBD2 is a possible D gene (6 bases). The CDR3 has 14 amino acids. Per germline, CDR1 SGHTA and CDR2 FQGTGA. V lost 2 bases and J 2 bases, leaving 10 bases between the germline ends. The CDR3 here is CASSLGGDPYEQYF. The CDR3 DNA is TGTGCCAGCAGCTTAGGCGGGGATCCCTACGAGCAGTACTTC.

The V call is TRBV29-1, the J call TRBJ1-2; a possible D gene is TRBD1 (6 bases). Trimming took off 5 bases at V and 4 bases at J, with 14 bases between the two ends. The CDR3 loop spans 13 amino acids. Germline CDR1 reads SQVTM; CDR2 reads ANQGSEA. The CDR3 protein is CSVPPRGSYGYTF. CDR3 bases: TGCAGCGTTCCACCCAGGGGAAGCTATGGCTACACCTTC.

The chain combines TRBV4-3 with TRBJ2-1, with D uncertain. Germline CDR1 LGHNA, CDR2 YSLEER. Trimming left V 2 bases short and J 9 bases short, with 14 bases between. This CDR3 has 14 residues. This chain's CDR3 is CASSQSWPRGEQFF. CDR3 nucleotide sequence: TGCGCCAGCAGCCAAAGTTGGCCTCGCGGTGAGCAGTTCTTC.

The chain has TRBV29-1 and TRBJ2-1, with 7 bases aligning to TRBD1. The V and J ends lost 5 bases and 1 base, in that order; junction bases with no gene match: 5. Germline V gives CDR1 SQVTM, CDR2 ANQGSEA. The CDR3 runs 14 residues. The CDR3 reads CSVWDSLSYNEQFF. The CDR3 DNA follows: TGCAGCGTTTGGGACAGCTTATCCTACAATGAGCAGTTCTTC.

The CDR3 DNA reads as TGTGCCAGCAGCCTTCGTGGAGGGCCTACGCAGTATTTT. This codes for CASSLRGGPTQYF. The J gene is TRBJ2-3, the V gene TRBV5-4, with a possible D match to TRBD2 (6 bases). Trimming took 4 bases from V and 8 from J, leaving 14 bases between them. Germline-derived CDR1 and CDR2 are SGHNT and YYREEE (reference sequence). This CDR3 is 13 amino acids long. Variable domain in full (rest from reference TRBV5-4 and TRBJ2-3): ETGVTQSPTHLIKTRGQQVTLRCSSQSGHNTVSWYQQALGQGPQFIFQYYREEENGRGNFPPRFSGLQFPNYSSELNVNALELDDSALYLCASSLRGGPTQYFGPGTRLTVL.

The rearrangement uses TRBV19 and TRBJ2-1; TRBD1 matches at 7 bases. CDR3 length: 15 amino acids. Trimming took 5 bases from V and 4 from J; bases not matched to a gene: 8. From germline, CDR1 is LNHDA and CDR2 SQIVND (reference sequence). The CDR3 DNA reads TGTGCCAGTAGTGGGGACAGAGCAAATTACAATGAGCAGTTCTTC. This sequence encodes CASSGDRANYNEQFF.

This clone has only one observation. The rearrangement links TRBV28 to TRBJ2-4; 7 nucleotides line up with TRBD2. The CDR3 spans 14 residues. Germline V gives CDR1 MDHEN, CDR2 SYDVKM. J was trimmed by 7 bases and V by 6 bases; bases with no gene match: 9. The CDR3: CASSRSGGGNIQYF. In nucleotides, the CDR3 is TGTGCCAGCAGCCGATCGGGGGGAGGTAACATTCAGTACTTC.

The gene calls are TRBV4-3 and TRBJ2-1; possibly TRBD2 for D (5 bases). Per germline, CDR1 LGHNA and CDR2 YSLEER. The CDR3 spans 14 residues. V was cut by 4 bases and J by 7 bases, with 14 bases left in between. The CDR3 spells CASSRASLANEQFF. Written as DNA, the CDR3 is TGCGCCAGCAGCCGCGCTTCCCTAGCAAATGAGCAGTTCTTC.

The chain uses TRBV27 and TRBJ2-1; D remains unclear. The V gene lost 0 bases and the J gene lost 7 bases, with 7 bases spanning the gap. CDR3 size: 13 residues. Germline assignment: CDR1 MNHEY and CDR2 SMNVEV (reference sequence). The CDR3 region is CASSLSLVNEQFF. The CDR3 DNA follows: TGTGCCAGCAGTTTATCACTGGTTAATGAGCAGTTCTTC.

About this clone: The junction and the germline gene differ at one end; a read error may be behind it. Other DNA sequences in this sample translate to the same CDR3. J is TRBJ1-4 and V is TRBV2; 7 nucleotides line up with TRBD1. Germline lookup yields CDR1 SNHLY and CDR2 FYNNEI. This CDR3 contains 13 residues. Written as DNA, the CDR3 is TGCGCCACGTACAGGGGTTTGAATGAAAAACTGTTTTTT. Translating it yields CATYRGLNEKLFF.

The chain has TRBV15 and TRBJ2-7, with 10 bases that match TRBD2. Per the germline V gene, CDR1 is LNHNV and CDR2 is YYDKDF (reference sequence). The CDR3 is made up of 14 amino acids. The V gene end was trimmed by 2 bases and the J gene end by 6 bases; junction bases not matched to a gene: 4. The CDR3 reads CATSRLAGEGEQYF. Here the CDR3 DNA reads TGTGCCACCAGCAGACTAGCGGGGGAGGGCGAGCAGTACTTC.

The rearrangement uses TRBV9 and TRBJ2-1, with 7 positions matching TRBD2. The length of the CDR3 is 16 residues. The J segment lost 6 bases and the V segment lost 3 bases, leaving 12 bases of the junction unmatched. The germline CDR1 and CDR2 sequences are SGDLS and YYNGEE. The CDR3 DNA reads TGTGCCAGCAGCGGAGGGAGCGGGACCCCTAGCAATGAGCAGTTCTTC. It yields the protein CASSGGSGTPSNEQFF.

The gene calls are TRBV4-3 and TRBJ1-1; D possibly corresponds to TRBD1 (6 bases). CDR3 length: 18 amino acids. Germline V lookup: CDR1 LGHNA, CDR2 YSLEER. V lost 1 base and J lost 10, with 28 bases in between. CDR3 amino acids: CASSQGLVFTVEGEGAFF. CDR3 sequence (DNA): TGCGCCAGCAGCCAAGGCCTGGTTTTTACGGTCGAGGGGGAAGGAGCTTTCTTT.

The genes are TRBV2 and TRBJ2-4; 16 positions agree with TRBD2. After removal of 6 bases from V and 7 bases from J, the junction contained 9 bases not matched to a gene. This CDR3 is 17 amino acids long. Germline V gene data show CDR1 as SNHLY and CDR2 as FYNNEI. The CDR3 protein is CASRGTSGGVVNNIQYF. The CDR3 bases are TGTGCCAGCAGGGGGACTAGCGGGGGGGTCGTTAATAACATTCAGTACTTC.

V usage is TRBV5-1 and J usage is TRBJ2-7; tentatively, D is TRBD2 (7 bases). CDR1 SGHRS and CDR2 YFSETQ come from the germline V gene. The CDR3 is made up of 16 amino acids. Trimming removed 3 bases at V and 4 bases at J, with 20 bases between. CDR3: CASSSRGAGTRYEQYF. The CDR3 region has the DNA TGCGCCAGCAGCTCCCGGGGGGCGGGGACCAGGTACGAGCAGTACTTC.

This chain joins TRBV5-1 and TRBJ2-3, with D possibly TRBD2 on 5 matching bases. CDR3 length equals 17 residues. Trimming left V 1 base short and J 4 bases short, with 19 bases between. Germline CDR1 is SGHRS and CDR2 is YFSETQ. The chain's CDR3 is CASSLFVLPGGSDTQYF. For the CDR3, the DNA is TGCGCCAGCAGCTTGTTCGTCCTACCTGGCGGGTCAGATACGCAGTATTTT.

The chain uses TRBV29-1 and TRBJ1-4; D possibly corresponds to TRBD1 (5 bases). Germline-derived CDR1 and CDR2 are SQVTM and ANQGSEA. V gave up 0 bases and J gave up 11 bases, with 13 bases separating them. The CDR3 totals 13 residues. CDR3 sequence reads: CSVEDPGISKLFF. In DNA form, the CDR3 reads TGCAGCGTTGAAGATCCAGGGATTTCGAAACTGTTTTTT.

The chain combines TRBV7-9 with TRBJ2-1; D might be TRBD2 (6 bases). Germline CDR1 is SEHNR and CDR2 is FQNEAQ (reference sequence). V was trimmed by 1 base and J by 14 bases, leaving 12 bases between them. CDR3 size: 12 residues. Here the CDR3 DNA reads TGTGCCAGCAGCTTAGGTTCGGGGGAAGAGTTCTTC. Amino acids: CASSLGSGEEFF.

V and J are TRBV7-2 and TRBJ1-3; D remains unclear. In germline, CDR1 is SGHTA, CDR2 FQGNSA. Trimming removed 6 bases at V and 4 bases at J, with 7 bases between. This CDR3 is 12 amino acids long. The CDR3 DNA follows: TGTGCCAGCAGTCTCTCCGGAAACACCATATATTTT. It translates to CASSLSGNTIYF.

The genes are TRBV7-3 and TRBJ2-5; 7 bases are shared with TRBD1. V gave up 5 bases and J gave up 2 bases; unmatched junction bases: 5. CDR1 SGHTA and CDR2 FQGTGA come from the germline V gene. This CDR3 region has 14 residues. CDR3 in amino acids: CASSPGTAQETQYF. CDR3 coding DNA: TGTGCCAGCAGCCCGGGGACAGCACAAGAGACCCAGTACTTC.

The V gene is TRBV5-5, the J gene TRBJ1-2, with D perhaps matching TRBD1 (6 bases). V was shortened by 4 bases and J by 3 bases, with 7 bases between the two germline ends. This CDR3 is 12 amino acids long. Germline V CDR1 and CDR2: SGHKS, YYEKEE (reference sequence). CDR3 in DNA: TGTGCCAGCAGCCACAGGGACTATGGCTACACCTTC. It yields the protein CASSHRDYGYTF.

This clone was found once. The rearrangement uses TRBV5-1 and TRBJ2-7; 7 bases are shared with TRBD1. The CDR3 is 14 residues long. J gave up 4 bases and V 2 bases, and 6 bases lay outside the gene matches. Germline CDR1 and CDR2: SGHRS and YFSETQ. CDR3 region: CASSFPGQSYEQYF. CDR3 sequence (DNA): TGCGCCAGCAGCTTTCCGGGACAGTCATACGAGCAGTACTTC.

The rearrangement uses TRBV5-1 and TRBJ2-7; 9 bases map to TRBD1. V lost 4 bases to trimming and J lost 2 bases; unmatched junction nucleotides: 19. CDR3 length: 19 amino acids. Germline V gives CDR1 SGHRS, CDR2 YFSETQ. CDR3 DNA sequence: TGCGCCAGCAGCCGAATTCCGGGGACAGGGACTTCGTACCCCTACGAGCAGTACTTC. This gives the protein CASSRIPGTGTSYPYEQYF.

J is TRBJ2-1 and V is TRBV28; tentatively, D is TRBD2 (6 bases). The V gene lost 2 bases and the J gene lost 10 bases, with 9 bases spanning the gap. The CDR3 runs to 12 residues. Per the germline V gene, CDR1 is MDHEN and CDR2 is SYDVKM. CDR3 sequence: CASSLLTSEQFF. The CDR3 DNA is TGTGCCAGCAGTTTACTCACTAGCGAGCAGTTCTTC.

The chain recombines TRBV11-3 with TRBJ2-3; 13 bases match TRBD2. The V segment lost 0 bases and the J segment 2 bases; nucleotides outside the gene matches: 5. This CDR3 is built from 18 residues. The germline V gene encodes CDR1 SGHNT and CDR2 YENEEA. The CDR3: CASSLDLLAGGITDTQYF. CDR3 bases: TGTGCCAGCAGCTTAGACTTACTAGCGGGGGGGATCACAGATACGCAGTATTTT.